This T cell receptor beta chain is drawn from a study of immune characterization of retroperitoneal liposarcoma. This clonotype was seen a few times. V shed 5 bases, J shed 13 bases, and the junction held 14 bases outside the gene matches. This CDR3 region has 14 residues. CDR1 and CDR2 from the germline V gene are SGHAT and FQDESV (reference sequence). TCRdb reanalysed the PCR reads using MiXCR and keeps one entry per CDR3 protein. The table includes about 10,000 distinct CDR3 sequences, around 37% detected once. This sequence was found in a male donor with retroperitoneal liposarcoma. The chain has TRBV11-1 and TRBJ2-1; 7 bases align to TRBD1. Sample: tumor tissue. The chain's CDR3 is CASSRRGPWETQFF. CDR3 coding DNA: TGTGCCAGCAGCAGAAGGGGGCCTTGGGAGACCCAGTTCTTC. The full variable domain, with the rest looked up from reference TRBV11-1 and TRBJ2-1, is EAEVAQSPRYKITEKSQAVAFWCDPISGHATLYWYRQILGQGPELLVQFQDESVVDDSQLPKDRFSAERLKGVDSTLKIQPAELGDSAMYLCASSRRGPWETQFFGPGTRLTVL.